These 21 T cell receptor beta chains were sequenced from one sample in a study of Graves' ophthalmopathy and Graves' hyperthyroidism. The authors amplified TCR beta CDR3 regions, and they did so from RNA transcripts for repertoire sequencing. After a first-round RT-PCR with HTBI primers, a second-round multiplex PCR was run. Each CDR3 protein is one row after TCRdb ran MiXCR on the multiplex PCR reads. This sample carries around 470,000 distinct CDR3 sequences, 14% of them seen once, and the ten largest clones take over 8%. Sequences were obtained from blood. All receptors derive from a woman aged 25 to 39 with Graves' ophthalmopathy.

In this sample, this clonotype turned up many times. The chain combines TRBV27 with TRBJ2-7; 8 positions agree with TRBD1. Germline V gene sequence: CDR1 MNHEY, CDR2 SMNVEV (reference sequence). J gave up 2 bases and V 4 bases, and 7 bases lay outside the gene matches. The CDR3 runs 15 residues. The CDR3: CASSSDRERTYEQYF. CDR3 sequence (DNA): TGTGCCAGCAGTTCGGACAGGGAGCGGACCTACGAGCAGTACTTC.

This chain connects TRBV18 to TRBJ2-7, with TRBD1 as a possible D gene (6 bases). Germline CDR1 and CDR2: KGHSH and LQKENI. This CDR3 is 15 amino acids long. The V and J ends lost 2 bases and 3 bases respectively, with 14 bases between them. In DNA, the CDR3 is TGTGCCAGCTCACCAGGGACAAACGGAATCTACGAGCAGTACTTC. It translates to CASSPGTNGIYEQYF. Looking up the rest from reference TRBV18 and TRBJ2-7 gives the full variable domain: NAGVMQNPRHLVRRRGQEARLRCSPMKGHSHVYWYRQLPEEGLKFMVYLQKENIIDESGMPKERFSAEFPKEGPSILRIQQVVRGDSAAYFCASSPGTNGIYEQYFGPGTRLTVT.

This clonotype appeared a few times. The junction departs from the called germline gene at one end, perhaps through a read error. This chain uses TRBV9 with TRBJ2-5, with D unresolved. CDR1 and CDR2 (germline): SGDLS, YYNGEE. The CDR3 has 13 residues. This CDR3 reads CASSLSPQATQYF. The CDR3 coding sequence is TGTGCCAGCAGCCTCAGCCCACAAGCGACCCAGTACTTC.

This clonotype appeared many times. The gene calls are TRBV19 and TRBJ2-2, with 8 positions matching TRBD1. CDR3 length equals 16 residues. Germline-derived CDR1 and CDR2 are LNHDA and SQIVND (reference sequence). V was pared by 7 bases and J by 2 bases, with 9 bases of the junction left unmatched. For the CDR3, the DNA is TGTGCCAGTATCCCGGAGGGACAGGTTAACACCGGGGAGCTGTTTTTT. Translated: CASIPEGQVNTGELFF.

This clonotype was counted many times. This CDR3 reads CASSLADLNTEAFF. CDR3 in DNA: TGCGCCAGCAGCTTGGCGGACCTGAACACTGAAGCTTTCTTT. V is TRBV5-1 and J is TRBJ1-1; D not certain. Trimming pared 0 bases from V and 0 bases from J, leaving 6 bases between. CDR3 length: 14 residues. CDR1 is SGHRS and CDR2 is YFSETQ in the germline V gene.

In this sample, this clonotype turned up many times. The chain joins TRBV6-2 or TRBV6-3 to TRBJ1-5; D unresolved. CDR3 length: 14 residues. V was cut by 1 base and J by 9 bases, with 13 bases left in between. The germline gives CDR1 MNHEY, CDR2 SVGEGT. The CDR3 DNA follows: TGTGCCAGCAGTTACTATGTGACCCCGTGGCCCCAGCATTTT. Its translation: CASSYYVTPWPQHF.

This clonotype was seen many times. The V gene is TRBV19, the J gene TRBJ2-7; TRBD2 agrees at 11 bases. Trimming removed 3 bases from V and 5 bases from J; junction bases left unmatched: 15. The length of the CDR3 is 18 residues. Germline V gene sequence: CDR1 LNHDA, CDR2 SQIVND (reference sequence). The CDR3 here is CASSIPTSGSSSIHEQYF. Written as DNA, the CDR3 is TGTGCCAGTAGTATCCCCACTAGCGGGAGCTCTTCGATCCACGAGCAGTACTTC.

This clonotype appeared many times. The chain links TRBV30 to TRBJ1-1; 10 bases align to TRBD1. Germline lookup yields CDR1 GTSNPN and CDR2 SVGIG (reference sequence). V shed 7 bases, J shed 3 bases, and the junction held 2 bases outside the gene matches. The CDR3 sequence is 12 residues long. CDR3 residues: CAYGQGDTEAFF. DNA for the CDR3: TGTGCCTATGGACAGGGGGACACTGAAGCTTTCTTT.

This clonotype was recorded many times. V usage is TRBV20-1 and J usage is TRBJ2-5; 10 bases align to TRBD2. CDR1 and CDR2 from the germline V gene are DFQATT and SNEGSKA (reference sequence). This CDR3 is 16 amino acids long. The CDR3 sequence is CSNSRYSSGGQETQYF. In DNA, the CDR3 is TGCAGCAATTCTAGATACTCTAGCGGGGGACAAGAGACCCAGTACTTC.

This clonotype was observed a few times. V and J are TRBV14 and TRBJ1-1, with 9 bases aligning to TRBD1. Trimming took 1 base from V and 5 from J; bases not matched to a gene: 5. The V gene's germline CDR1 is SGHDN and CDR2 FVKESK. This CDR3 has 15 residues. The CDR3: CASSQVGTGWTEAFF. The DNA for the CDR3 is TGTGCCAGCAGCCAAGTCGGGACAGGGTGGACTGAAGCTTTCTTT.

This clonotype appeared many times. This chain joins TRBV28 and TRBJ2-5, with 8 nucleotides matching TRBD1. This CDR3 is built from 12 residues. The V gene end was trimmed by 8 bases and the J gene end by 3 bases; junction bases not matched to a gene: 2. Looked up from germline, CDR1 is MDHEN and CDR2 is SYDVKM. The CDR3 nucleotides read TGTGCCAGCGGACAGGGTAAAGAGACCCAGTACTTC. Translation: CASGQGKETQYF. The whole variable domain, remainder taken from reference TRBV28 and TRBJ2-5, is DVKVTQSSRYLVKRTGEKVFLECVQDMDHENMFWYRQDPGLGLRLIYFSYDVKMKEKGDIPEGYSVSREKKERFSLILESASTNQTSMYLCASGQGKETQYFGPGTRLLVL.

This clonotype has ten or more counts. Compared with germline, one end of the junction differs, possibly owing to a read error. The V gene is TRBV27, the J gene TRBJ1-1; 8 positions agree with TRBD1. The CDR3 loop spans 14 amino acids. Germline lookup yields CDR1 MNHEY and CDR2 SMNVEV (reference sequence). As DNA, the CDR3 is TGTGCCAGCAGTTCCGGACAGGGCACCACTGAAGCTTCCTTT. Protein: CASSSGQGTTEASF.

This clonotype occurred many times. This chain links TRBV28 with TRBJ2-7; the D is unclear. Between the trimmed V and J ends, which lost 5 bases and 3 bases, there was a span of 20 bases. Germline CDR1 reads MDHEN; CDR2 reads SYDVKM. The CDR3 is 16 residues long. CDR3 residues: CASSPTLKDSSYEQYF. CDR3 DNA: TGTGCCAGCAGTCCAACCCTAAAAGATAGCAGCTACGAGCAGTACTTC.

In its sample, this clonotype was seen many times. The chain joins TRBV12-3 or TRBV12-4 to TRBJ1-6; D is unclear. The CDR3 is 14 amino acids. V lost 6 bases to trimming and J lost 10 bases, with 16 bases between them. The CDR3 sequence: CASSPGWSGSPLHF. CDR3 nucleotides: TGTGCCAGCAGCCCCGGGTGGAGCGGCTCACCCCTCCACTTT.

This clonotype has ten or more counts. The V gene is TRBV28, the J gene TRBJ1-5, with TRBD1 as a possible D gene (5 bases). The CDR3 extends over 16 amino acids. Deletions cut 3 bases from V and 1 base from J, with 13 bases between. Germline-derived CDR1 and CDR2 are MDHEN and SYDVKM. CDR3 protein: CASSFTDSGSNQPQHF. Here the CDR3 DNA reads TGTGCCAGCAGTTTTACCGATTCAGGGAGCAATCAGCCCCAGCATTTT.

This clonotype was seen repeatedly, ten times or more. This chain joins TRBV12-3 or TRBV12-4 and TRBJ1-3; 7 positions agree with TRBD1. The J segment lost 9 bases and the V segment lost 8 bases, leaving 10 bases of the junction unmatched. The CDR3 consists of 13 residues. CDR3 coding DNA: TGTGCCAGCCGGGACAGAACTACGGGCACCATATATTTT. It codes for CASRDRTTGTIYF.

This clonotype was seen at least ten times. The chain has TRBV6-1 and TRBJ1-1; no clear D gene. V lost 11 bases to trimming and J lost 1 base, with 14 bases between them. Germline-derived CDR1 and CDR2 are MNHNS and SASEGT. This CDR3 is 13 amino acids long. CDR3 bases: TGTGCCGGTCGAGACTTTCGGAACACTGAAGCTTTCTTT. Amino acids: CAGRDFRNTEAFF.

This clonotype was counted many times. The V and J genes are TRBV20-1 and TRBJ2-5; no reliable D call. Germline CDR1 reads DFQATT; CDR2 reads SNEGSKA (reference sequence). There are 14 residues in the CDR3. V dropped 3 bases and J dropped 5 bases, with 16 bases sitting between them. Written as DNA, the CDR3 is TGCAGTGCTAGTAGGCGTTCTTTTCGGGAGACCCAGTACTTC. Protein product: CSASRRSFRETQYF.

This clonotype came up a few times. The chain combines TRBV30 with TRBJ2-2; TRBD1 matches 7 bases. Trimming cost V 0 bases and J 0 bases; bases outside gene matches: 1. Per the germline V gene, CDR1 is GTSNPN and CDR2 is SVGIG (reference sequence). The CDR3 is made up of 15 amino acids. The CDR3 loop reads CAWSVGTANTGELFF. CDR3 DNA sequence: TGTGCCTGGAGTGTGGGGACAGCGAACACCGGGGAGCTGTTTTTT.

This clonotype was observed at least ten times. CDR3 region: CASSSLTSSYEQYF. The CDR3, as DNA: TGTGCCAGCAGTTCCCTGACTAGTTCCTACGAGCAGTACTTC. The chain joins TRBV28 to TRBJ2-7; perhaps TRBD2 as D (6 bases). Germline CDR1 reads MDHEN; CDR2 reads SYDVKM. Trimming took off 4 bases at V and 1 base at J, with 11 bases between the two ends. The CDR3 runs to 14 residues.

The table lists this clonotype with a few counts. This chain's CDR3 is CASSYLKGGQETQYF. CDR3 DNA: TGTGCCAGCAGTTACTTAAAAGGAGGGCAAGAGACCCAGTACTTC. V usage is TRBV6-5 and J usage is TRBJ2-5; tentatively, D is TRBD2 (6 bases). This CDR3 is 15 amino acids long. The V end lost 1 base, the J end lost 2 bases, and 11 bases lay between the germline ends. Germline V gives CDR1 MNHEY, CDR2 SVGAGI.